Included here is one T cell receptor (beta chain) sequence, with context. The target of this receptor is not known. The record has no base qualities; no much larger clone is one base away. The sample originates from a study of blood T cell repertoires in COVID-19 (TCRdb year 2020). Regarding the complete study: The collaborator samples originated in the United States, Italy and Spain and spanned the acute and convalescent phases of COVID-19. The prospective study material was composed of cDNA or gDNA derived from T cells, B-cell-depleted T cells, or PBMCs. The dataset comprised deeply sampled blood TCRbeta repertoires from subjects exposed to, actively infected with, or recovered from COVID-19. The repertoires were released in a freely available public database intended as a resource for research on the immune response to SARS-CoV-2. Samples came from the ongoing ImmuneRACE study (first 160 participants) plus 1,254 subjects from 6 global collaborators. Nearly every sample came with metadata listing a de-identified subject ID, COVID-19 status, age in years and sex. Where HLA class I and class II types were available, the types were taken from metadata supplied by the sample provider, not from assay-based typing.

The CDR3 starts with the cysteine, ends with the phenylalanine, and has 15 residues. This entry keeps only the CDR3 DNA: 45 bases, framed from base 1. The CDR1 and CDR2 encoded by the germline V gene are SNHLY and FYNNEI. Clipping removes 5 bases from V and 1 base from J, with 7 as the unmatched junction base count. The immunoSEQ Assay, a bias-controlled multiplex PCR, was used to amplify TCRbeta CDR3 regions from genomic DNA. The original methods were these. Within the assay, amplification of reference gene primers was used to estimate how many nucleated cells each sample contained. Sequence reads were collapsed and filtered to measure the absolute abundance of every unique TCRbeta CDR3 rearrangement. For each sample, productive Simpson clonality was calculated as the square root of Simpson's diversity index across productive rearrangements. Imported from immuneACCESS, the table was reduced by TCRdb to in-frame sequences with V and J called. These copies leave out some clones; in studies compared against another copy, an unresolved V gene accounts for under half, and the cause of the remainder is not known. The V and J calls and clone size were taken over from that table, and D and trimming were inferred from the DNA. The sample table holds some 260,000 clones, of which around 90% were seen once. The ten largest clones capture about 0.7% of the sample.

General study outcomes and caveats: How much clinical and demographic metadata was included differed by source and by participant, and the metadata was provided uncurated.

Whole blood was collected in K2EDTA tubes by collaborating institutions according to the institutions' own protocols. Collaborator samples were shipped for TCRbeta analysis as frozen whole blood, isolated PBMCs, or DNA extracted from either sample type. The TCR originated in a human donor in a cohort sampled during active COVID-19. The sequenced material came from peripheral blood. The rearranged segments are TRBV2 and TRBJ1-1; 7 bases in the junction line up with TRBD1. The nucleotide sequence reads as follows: TGTGCCAGCAGTCCCGAACAGGGGTGGAACACTGAAGCTTTCTTT. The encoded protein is CASSPEQGWNTEAFF.